The table lists the clone carrying this T cell receptor beta chain with a count of one. Its matching antigen is unknown. It was with 60 Vbeta and 13 Jbeta primers that the PCR ran. The table came from immunoSEQ multiplex PCR; TCRdb's copy has only in-frame clones and leaves some out. Found here are about 120,000 clones, 65% to 80% of them singletons; the top ten hold roughly 2.5%. In germline, CDR1 is SGDLS, CDR2 YYNGEE. The CDR3 length is 13 residues. The data derive from a study of cytomegalovirus exposure and HLA in healthy donors. Study results and limitations: Researchers counted 150 to 200 TCR beta chains as cytomegalovirus-associated. Analysis was carried out at a later point, and it linked a missense DCLRE1C variant to TCR beta V- and J-gene trimming.

This TCR was recovered from a woman between 35 and 50 years old in good health and CMV-seropositive. The source material was PBMCs. The J gene is TRBJ2-5, the V gene TRBV9; D unclear. Near its end, the DNA agrees better with TRBJ2-7, so the J call may be wrong. This CDR3 reads CASSGPPVYEQYF. The CDR3, as DNA: TGTGCCAGCAGCGGCCCCCCGGTCTACGAGCAGTACTTC.